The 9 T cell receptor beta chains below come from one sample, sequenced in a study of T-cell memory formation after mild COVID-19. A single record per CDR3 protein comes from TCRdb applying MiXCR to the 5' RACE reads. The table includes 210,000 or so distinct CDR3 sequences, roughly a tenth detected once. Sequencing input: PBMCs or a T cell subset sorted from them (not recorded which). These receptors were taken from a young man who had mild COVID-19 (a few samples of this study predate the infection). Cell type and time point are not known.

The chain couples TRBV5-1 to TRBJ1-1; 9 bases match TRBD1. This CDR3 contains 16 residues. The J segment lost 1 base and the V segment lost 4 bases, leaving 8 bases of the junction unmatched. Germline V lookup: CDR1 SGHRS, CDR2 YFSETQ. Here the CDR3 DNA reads TGCGCCAGCAGCATGGACAGGGGAGCGACGAACACTGAAGCTTTCTTT. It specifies CASSMDRGATNTEAFF.

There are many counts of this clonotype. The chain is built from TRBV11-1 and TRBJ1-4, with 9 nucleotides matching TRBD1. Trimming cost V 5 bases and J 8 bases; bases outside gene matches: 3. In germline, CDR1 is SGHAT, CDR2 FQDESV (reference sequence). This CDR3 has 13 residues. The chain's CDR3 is CASSSGTGEKLFF. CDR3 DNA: TGTGCCAGCAGCAGTGGGACAGGGGAAAAACTGTTTTTT.

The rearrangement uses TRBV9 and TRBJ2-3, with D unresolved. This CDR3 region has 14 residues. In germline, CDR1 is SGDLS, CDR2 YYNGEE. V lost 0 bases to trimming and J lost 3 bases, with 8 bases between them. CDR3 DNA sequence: TGTGCCAGCAGCGTAGCTACCAGGACAGATACGCAGTATTTT. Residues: CASSVATRTDTQYF.

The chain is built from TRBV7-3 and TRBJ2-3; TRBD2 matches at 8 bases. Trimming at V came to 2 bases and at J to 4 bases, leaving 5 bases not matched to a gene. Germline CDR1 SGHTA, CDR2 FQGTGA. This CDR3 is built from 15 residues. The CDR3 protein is CASSLFAGGADTQYF. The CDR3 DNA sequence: TGTGCCAGCAGCTTATTCGCCGGGGGGGCAGATACGCAGTATTTT.

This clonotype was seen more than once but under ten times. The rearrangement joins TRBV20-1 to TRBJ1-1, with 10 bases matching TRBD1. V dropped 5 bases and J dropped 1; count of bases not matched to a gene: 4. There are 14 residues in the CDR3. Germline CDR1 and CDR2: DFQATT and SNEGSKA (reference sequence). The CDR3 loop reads CSAPRTGGNTEAFF. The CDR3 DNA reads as TGCAGTGCTCCGCGGACAGGGGGGAACACTGAAGCTTTCTTT.

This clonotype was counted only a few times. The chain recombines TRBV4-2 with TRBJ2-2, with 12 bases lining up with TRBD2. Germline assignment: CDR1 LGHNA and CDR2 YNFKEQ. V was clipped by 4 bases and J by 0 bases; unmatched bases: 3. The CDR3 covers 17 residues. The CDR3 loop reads CASSLPSGGANTGELFF. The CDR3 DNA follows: TGTGCCAGCAGCCTGCCTAGCGGGGGGGCGAACACCGGGGAGCTGTTTTTT.

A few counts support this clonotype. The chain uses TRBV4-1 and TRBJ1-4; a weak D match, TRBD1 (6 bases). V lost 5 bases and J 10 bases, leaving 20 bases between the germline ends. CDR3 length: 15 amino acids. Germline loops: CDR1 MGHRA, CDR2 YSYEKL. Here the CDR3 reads CASSAGTSRWGKLFF. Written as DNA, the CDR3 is TGCGCCAGCAGCGCAGGGACAAGCCGATGGGGAAAACTGTTTTTT.

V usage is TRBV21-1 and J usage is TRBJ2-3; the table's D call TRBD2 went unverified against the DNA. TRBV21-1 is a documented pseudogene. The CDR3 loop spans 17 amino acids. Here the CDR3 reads CASSSRAYILFTDTQYF. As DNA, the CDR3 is TGTGCCAGCAGCTCCCGAGCCTACATCCTGTTCACAGATACGCAGTATTTT.

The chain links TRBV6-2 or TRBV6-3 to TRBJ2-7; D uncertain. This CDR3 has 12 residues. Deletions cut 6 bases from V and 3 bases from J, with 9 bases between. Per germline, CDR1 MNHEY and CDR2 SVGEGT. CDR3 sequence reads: CASSVGFYEQYV. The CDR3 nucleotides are TGTGCCAGCAGCGTCGGATTCTACGAGCAGTACGTC.